What follows is one T cell receptor (beta chain) and its context. For the second PCR, which ran for 7 to 11 cycles, a sample-barcoded 5' primer and a J-beta primer mix were used. TCRdb analysed the 5' RACE reads with MiXCR anew, one entry per CDR3 protein. The profile shows about 1.4 million distinct CDR3 sequences, 45% to 70% of them singletons. In germline, CDR1 is SGHTA, CDR2 FQGNSA. CDR3 length: 14 amino acids. V shed 4 bases and J 4 bases; nucleotides not matched to a gene: 7. These data are taken from a study of blood T cells in healthy people across ages. The receptor comes from a man between 18 and 29 years old in good health. The V call is TRBV7-2, the J call TRBJ2-7; 7 nucleotides align to TRBD1. Sequencing was done on a sample of blood. The CDR3 nucleotides read TGTGCCAGCAGCTCCCCAGGGGGAGCGTACGAGCAGTACTTC. As protein: CASSSPGGAYEQYF.